These T cell receptor beta chains were read from a single sample in a study of blood T cell repertoires in COVID-19. Generated by immunoSEQ multiplex PCR, the TCRdb table keeps only in-frame clones and is missing some. Of 200,000 to 250,000 clones in the sample, nearly 90% were seen once. Sample: PBMCs or T cells enriched from blood (not recorded which). The receptors were gathered from a man aged 30-40 years who had recovered from COVID-19. Each CDR3 is given with its conserved first and last residue. The D gene is left open where the match is weak. Not every row has a clone size; where given, it reads once, few, many or a size class.

>-|TRBJ2-3|TRBV12-3/TRBV12-4|-
TGTGCCAGCAGTTTGAGGATGCAAACGCAGTATTTT
CASSLRMQTQYF
>-|TRBJ1-2|TRBV27|-
TGTGCCAGCAGTTTCGGGGGATCTAATGGCTACACCTTC
CASSFGGSNGYTF
>-|TRBJ2-3|TRBV11-2|-
TGTGCCAGCAGCTTAGACAGAGATACGCAGTATTTT
CASSLDRDTQYF
>TRBD2|TRBJ2-7|TRBV4-3|-
TGCGCCAGCAGCCAAGGCTTTTTGGCGGGGGTCCCATACTCCTACGAGCAGTACTTC
CASSQGFLAGVPYSYEQYF
>TRBD1|TRBJ2-7|TRBV5-8|-
TGTGCCAGCAGCCTCCGGGACAGCTACGAGCAGTACTTC
CASSLRDSYEQYF
>TRBD1|TRBJ2-2|TRBV6-5|many
TGTGCCAGCAGTATTCAACAGGGGACGGGGGAGCTGTTTTTT
CASSIQQGTGELFF
>TRBD1|TRBJ2-7|TRBV5-1|few
TGCGCCAGCAGCGCGGGACAGGGGGTAATCTACGAGCAGTACTTC
CASSAGQGVIYEQYF
>-|TRBJ2-1|TRBV4-2|-
TGTGCCAGCAGCCTCCGACAGGGTCGGGGGCATGAGCAGTTCTTC
CASSLRQGRGHEQFF
>-|TRBJ2-6|TRBV7-2|-
TGTGCCAGCAGCTTAGTCGCAGGGTCGGTAATTGGGGCCAACGTCCTGACTTTC
CASSLVAGSVIGANVLTF
>-|TRBJ2-1|TRBV7-9|few
TGTGCCAGCAGCCGGGATAATGAGCAGTTCTTC
CASSRDNEQFF
>-|TRBJ2-1|TRBV11-2|-
TGTGCCAGCAGCTCACCTACCGCGACTAGTCCCATTGGCAATGAGCAGTTCTTC
CASSSPTATSPIGNEQFF
>TRBD2|TRBJ2-1|TRBV3-1/TRBV3-2|-
TGTGCCAGCAGCCATAGGACTAGCGGGATGAATGAGCAGTTCTTC
CASSHRTSGMNEQFF
>TRBD2|TRBJ2-7|TRBV7-2|-
TGTGCCAGCAGCTTAGCCGTGGGACTAGCGACGCGTGAGCAGTACTTC
CASSLAVGLATREQYF
>-|TRBJ2-7|TRBV19|-
TGTGCCAGTAGTACCCGGGACTTACTCTACGAGCAGTACTTC
CASSTRDLLYEQYF
>-|TRBJ1-2|TRBV18|-
TGTGCCAGCTCGTACGAACAGGGAGCTAACTATGGCTACACCTTC
CASSYEQGANYGYTF